This T cell receptor (beta chain) was recorded in a study of post-analysis software for immune sequencing data. Findings of the study overall: TRBV segments more frequent in patients than in controls numbered several and included TRBV5-6, TRBV5-1 and TRBV20-1.

This CDR3 contains 19 residues. In germline, CDR1 is LGHNA, CDR2 YSLEER. After removal of 1 base from V and 2 bases from J, the junction contained 16 bases not matched to a gene. Turning to this clonotype: The antigen remains unidentified.

Carried by the TCR beta cDNA libraries were unique molecular identifiers. Each CDR3 protein gets one entry after TCRdb re-called the PCR reads with MiXCR. This sample has about 380,000 distinct CDR3 sequences, with about a third found just once. The J gene is TRBJ2-7, the V gene TRBV4-3; TRBD1 matches at 8 bases. The receptor was derived from a girl aged 10-17 years with multiple sclerosis. Sequencing used blood. The CDR3 sequence: CASSQVGSRRWTGTYEQYF. CDR3 in DNA: TGCGCCAGCAGCCAAGTAGGAAGTAGGAGGTGGACAGGGACCTACGAGCAGTACTTC.